The present T cell receptor (beta chain) was sequenced within a study of blood T cell repertoires in COVID-19. Study details: Acute-phase and convalescent COVID-19 samples originated in the United States, Italy and Spain. The analysed material was cDNA or gDNA that came from T cells, B-cell-depleted T cells, or PBMCs.

This CDR3 comprises 15 residues. Trimming cost V 3 bases and J 4 bases, with 13 bases left between them. CDR1 SGHRS and CDR2 YFSETQ come from the germline V gene. Authors' methods: From reference gene primer amplification, estimates of nucleated cell counts were derived. Sequencing used immunoSEQ multiplex PCR; TCRdb keeps in-frame clones, though not all of them. That table is the source of V, J and clone size, and D and trimming were worked out from the DNA. Among over 250,000 clones listed, 86% were seen once. Adults between about 18 and 95 years of age took part from fewer than 30 US areas. The chain carries TRBV5-1 and TRBJ1-4; perhaps TRBD1 as D (6 bases). Sequenced sample: PBMCs or T cells enriched from blood (not recorded which). The TCR sequence derives from a woman aged 18-30 years who had recovered from COVID-19. The CDR3: CASSSGDGDNEKLFF. The DNA of the CDR3 is TGCGCCAGCAGCTCAGGGGACGGGGATAATGAAAAACTGTTTTTT.